The 17 T cell receptor beta chains given below trace back to one sample, sequenced in a study of blood T cell repertoires in COVID-19 (dated by TCRdb to about 2020). Libraries were made using the immunoSEQ multiplex PCR assay. TCRdb obtained this table from immuneACCESS and retained in-frame rearrangements with V and J assigned. These tables miss some clones; where compared with another copy, unresolved V genes account for less than half of the shortfall, and the remainder is unexplained. The sample includes about 40,000 clones, with around nine tenths observed a single time. The ten largest clonotypes hold 9.2% of the sample. Input material: peripheral blood. These TCRs come from a man aged 50 or older with active COVID-19.

The chain's CDR3 is CASSFSRGTSGRLDTQYF. The CDR3 DNA reads as TGCGCCAGCAGCTTCAGCCGCGGGACTAGCGGGAGATTGGATACGCAGTATTTT. The rearrangement links TRBV5-1 to TRBJ2-3; TRBD2 aligns across 14 bases. CDR1 and CDR2 (germline): SGHRS, YFSETQ. V lost 2 bases, J lost 6 bases, and 11 bases stayed unmatched. This CDR3 comprises 18 residues.

The CDR3 loop is CASSPPGREGLSPFF. Written as DNA, the CDR3 is TGTGCCAGCAGCCCACCTGGGCGGGAGGGCCTAAGTCCGTTCTTC. This chain connects TRBV9 to TRBJ2-1, with 9 bases fitting TRBD2. The CDR3 is 15 amino acids. V gave up 4 bases and J gave up 15 bases; unmatched junction bases: 17. The V gene's germline CDR1 is SGDLS and CDR2 YYNGEE.

This clone was seen a single time. This chain connects TRBV7-6 to TRBJ2-1, with 10 bases lining up with TRBD2. V was clipped by 2 bases and J by 8 bases; unmatched bases: 6. Germline V lookup: CDR1 SGHVS, CDR2 FNYEAQ. There are 15 residues in the CDR3. The CDR3 bases are TGTGCCAGCAGCTTAAGCGGGAGGGCCTTCGATGAGCAGTTCTTC. Encoded protein: CASSLSGRAFDEQFF.

This chain links TRBV19 with TRBJ2-1; 12 nucleotides match TRBD1. J gave up 9 bases and V 9 bases, and 9 bases lay outside the gene matches. The germline gives CDR1 LNHDA, CDR2 SQIVND (reference sequence). The CDR3 has 14 residues. Here the CDR3 reads CASNRDRGLGEQFF. CDR3 DNA: TGTGCCAGCAATCGGGACAGGGGGCTGGGTGAGCAGTTCTTC.

The V and J genes are TRBV19 and TRBJ2-5; 8 bases line up with TRBD2. V shed 3 bases and J 4 bases; nucleotides not matched to a gene: 10. The CDR3 contains 16 residues. Germline CDR1 and CDR2: LNHDA and SQIVND (reference sequence). In DNA, the CDR3 is TGTGCCAGTAGTATGGAACTAGCGGAGGTCGGAGAGACCCAGTACTTC. It is translated as CASSMELAEVGETQYF.

V and J are TRBV2 and TRBJ2-7; 11 bases match TRBD2. The CDR3 sequence is 14 residues long. Looked up from germline, CDR1 is SNHLY and CDR2 is FYNNEI. V lost 4 bases and J lost 8; bases outside the gene matches: 7. CDR3: CASSGGGLADQQYF. In nucleotides, the CDR3 is TGTGCCAGCAGTGGAGGGGGACTAGCGGACCAGCAGTACTTC.

The CDR3 reads CASSLFQAGVDEQYF. DNA for the CDR3: TGTGCCAGCAGCTTATTCCAAGCGGGAGTGGATGAGCAGTACTTC. The chain combines TRBV7-6 with TRBJ2-7; 8 bases agree with TRBD2. J was trimmed by 7 bases and V by 2 bases; bases with no gene match: 10. The length of the CDR3 is 15 residues. Germline V gene sequence: CDR1 SGHVS, CDR2 FNYEAQ.

V and J are TRBV18 and TRBJ2-1; tentatively, D is TRBD2 (5 bases). Germline CDR1 reads KGHSH; CDR2 reads LQKENI. The germline V and J ends were trimmed by 2 bases and 6 bases, with 8 bases remaining between them. The CDR3 sequence is 13 residues long. The CDR3 DNA sequence: TGTGCCAGCTCACCAGCGGGCGGCAATGAGCAGTTCTTC. Protein sequence: CASSPAGGNEQFF.

The V call is TRBV11-2, the J call TRBJ2-7; 10 bases are shared with TRBD1. This CDR3 contains 15 residues. CDR1 SGHAT and CDR2 FQNNGV come from the germline V gene. V shed 1 base, J shed 7 bases, and the junction held 7 bases outside the gene matches. The CDR3 DNA reads as TGTGCCAGCAGCTTAGTTGGGACAGGGGCAGTTGAGCAGTACTTC. Its translation is CASSLVGTGAVEQYF.

This rearrangement joins TRBV2 to TRBJ1-2; weak D call: TRBD1 (6 bases). V lost 5 bases to trimming and J lost 5 bases, with 18 bases between them. Germline CDR1 SNHLY, CDR2 FYNNEI. The CDR3 extends over 15 amino acids. CDR3 nucleotide sequence: TGTGCCAGCAGTTTGTCGGGGGGGGGCCCTTATGGCTACACCTTC. Translated, it gives CASSLSGGGPYGYTF.

This chain uses TRBV28 with TRBJ1-6; possible D gene TRBD1, 5 bases. CDR3 length: 17 residues. The V end was cut by 4 bases, the J end by 3 bases, with 16 bases between. Germline V gives CDR1 MDHEN, CDR2 SYDVKM. CDR3 DNA sequence: TGTGCCAGCAGTTCCCGTGGGGGGGGATTCTATAATTCACCCCTCCACTTT. The encoded protein is CASSSRGGGFYNSPLHF.

V and J are TRBV28 and TRBJ2-3; 8 bases map to TRBD2. The V gene's germline CDR1 is MDHEN and CDR2 SYDVKM. CDR3 size: 16 residues. V shed 3 bases, J shed 0 bases, and the junction held 5 bases outside the gene matches. The CDR3 sequence is CASSFLRGGSTDTQYF. Here the CDR3 DNA reads TGTGCCAGCAGTTTTCTCCGGGGGGGGAGCACAGATACGCAGTATTTT.

This chain links TRBV28 with TRBJ2-5, with D perhaps TRBD2 (6 bases). Germline values: CDR1 MDHEN, CDR2 SYDVKM. The CDR3 has 15 amino acids. Trimming stripped 4 bases from V and 5 bases from J, with 17 bases between. CDR3 sequence: CASSYATGVVETQYF. The CDR3 bases are TGTGCCAGCAGTTACGCAACGGGAGTTGTGGAGACCCAGTACTTC.

This sequence joins TRBV19 and TRBJ1-2, with D perhaps TRBD1 (6 bases). V gave up 5 bases and J gave up 3 bases, with 16 bases separating them. This CDR3 region has 15 residues. Germline values: CDR1 LNHDA, CDR2 SQIVND (reference sequence). The CDR3 loop reads CASSPWAGADYGYTF. The CDR3 nucleotides read TGTGCCAGTAGTCCATGGGCGGGGGCTGACTATGGCTACACCTTC.

The J gene is TRBJ1-1, the V gene TRBV19; TRBD1 matches at 9 bases. V dropped 5 bases and J dropped 2; count of bases not matched to a gene: 6. The germline V gene encodes CDR1 LNHDA and CDR2 SQIVND (reference sequence). The CDR3 consists of 15 residues. The CDR3 DNA sequence: TGTGCCAGTAGTCCGCGACAGGGGGTCAACACTGAAGCTTTCTTT. Protein product: CASSPRQGVNTEAFF.

The genes are TRBV18 and TRBJ2-1; D is possibly TRBD2 (5 bases). The length of the CDR3 is 13 residues. Per the germline V gene, CDR1 is KGHSH and CDR2 is LQKENI. V was shortened by 3 bases and J by 7 bases, with 10 bases between the two germline ends. Here the CDR3 reads CASSPGVLNEQFF. CDR3 DNA sequence: TGTGCCAGCTCACCGGGAGTACTAAATGAGCAGTTCTTC.

The rearrangement uses TRBV6-6 and TRBJ2-7, with D tentatively TRBD1 (5 bases). V was pared by 8 bases and J by 6 bases, with 17 bases between. This CDR3 region has 13 residues. CDR1 is MNHNY and CDR2 is SVGAGI in the germline V gene (reference sequence). This CDR3 is CASVVLPQGEQYF. CDR3 DNA: TGTGCCAGCGTCGTTCTTCCTCAGGGCGAGCAGTACTTC.